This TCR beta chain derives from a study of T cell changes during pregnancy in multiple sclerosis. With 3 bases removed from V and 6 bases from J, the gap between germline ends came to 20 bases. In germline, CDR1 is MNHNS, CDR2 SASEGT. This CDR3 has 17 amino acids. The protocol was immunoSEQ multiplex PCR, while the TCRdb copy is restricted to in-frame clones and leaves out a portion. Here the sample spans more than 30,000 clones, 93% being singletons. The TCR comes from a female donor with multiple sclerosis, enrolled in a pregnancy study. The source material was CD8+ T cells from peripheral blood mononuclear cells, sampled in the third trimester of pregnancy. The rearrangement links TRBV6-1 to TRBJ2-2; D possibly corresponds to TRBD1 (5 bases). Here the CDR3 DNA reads TGTGCCAGCAGTGACCAGGACATCATCTATTTCGCCGGGGAGCTGTTTTTT. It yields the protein CASSDQDIIYFAGELFF.